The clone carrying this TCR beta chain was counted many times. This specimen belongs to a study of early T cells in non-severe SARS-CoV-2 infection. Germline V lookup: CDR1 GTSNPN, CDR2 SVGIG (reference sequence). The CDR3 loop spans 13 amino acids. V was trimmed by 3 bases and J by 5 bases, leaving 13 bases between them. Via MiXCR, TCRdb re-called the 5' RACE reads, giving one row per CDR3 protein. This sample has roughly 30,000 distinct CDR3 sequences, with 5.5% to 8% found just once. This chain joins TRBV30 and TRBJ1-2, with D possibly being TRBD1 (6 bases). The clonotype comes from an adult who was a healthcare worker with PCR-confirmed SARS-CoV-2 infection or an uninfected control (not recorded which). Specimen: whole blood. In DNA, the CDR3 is TGTGCCTGGAGGCTTTACAGGGCTTATGGCTACACCTTC. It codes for CAWRLYRAYGYTF.